This TCR beta chain was documented in a study of T cells in Graves' hyperthyroidism and ophthalmopathy. Study-wide findings and caveats: The blood repertoire included most of the expanded thyroid clonotypes above 0.001.

Regions amplified from RNA transcripts were the TCR beta CDR3 regions. The TCR CDR3 was amplified in a first-round RT-PCR using the HTBI primer set. One entry per CDR3 protein, called by TCRdb with MiXCR from the multiplex PCR reads. Of around 600,000 distinct CDR3 sequences in the sample, 16% were seen once. Patients showing uncontrolled infection, other autoimmune disease, pregnancy or lactation were ineligible. Germline assignment: CDR1 SNHLY and CDR2 FYNNEI. The CDR3 contains 16 residues. Trimming left V 2 bases short and J 0 bases short, with 10 bases between. This clonotype was picked up many times. The antigen is undetermined.

Sequencing used blood. This clonotype originated in a woman aged 40 to 50 with Graves' ophthalmopathy. The chain combines TRBV2 with TRBJ1-4; no clear D gene. CDR3 nucleotides: TGTGCCAGCAGTGAAACCCAGACGGCAACTAATGAAAAACTGTTTTTT. It yields the protein CASSETQTATNEKLFF.